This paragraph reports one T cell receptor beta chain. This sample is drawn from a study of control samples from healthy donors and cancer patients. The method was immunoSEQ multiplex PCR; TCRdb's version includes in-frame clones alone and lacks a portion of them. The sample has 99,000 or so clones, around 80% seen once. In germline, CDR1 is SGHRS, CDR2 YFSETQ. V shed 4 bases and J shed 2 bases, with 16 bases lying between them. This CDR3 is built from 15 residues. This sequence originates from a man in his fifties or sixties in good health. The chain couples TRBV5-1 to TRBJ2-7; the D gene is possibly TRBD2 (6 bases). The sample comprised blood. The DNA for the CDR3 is TGCGCCAGCAGCGCGGGGACGGTCGAGACCTACGAGCAGTACTTC. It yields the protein CASSAGTVETYEQYF.